This TCR beta chain originates from a study of CD8+CD57+ T cells in acquired aplastic anemia. Background on the study: The mean DNA yield obtained from sorted CD4+ and CD8+ cells came to approximately 3.2 ug. Study results and caveats: Levels of CD8+ Simpson's diversity were not significantly distinct in patients versus controls. Both patients and controls carried the same twenty-nine CD8+ CDR3 sequences.

On this clonotype: Its antigen is still unknown.

Genomic DNA was employed as the template in profiling TCR beta VDJ and CDR3. TCRdb re-derived calls from the reads in MiXCR, one entry per CDR3 protein. The table has some 92,000 distinct CDR3 sequences, roughly two thirds seen once. CDR1 and CDR2 (germline): SGDLS, YYNGEE. With V trimmed by 4 bases and J by 6 bases, 10 bases remained unmatched. CDR3 length: 15 residues. Sequencing involved patients with CD8+CD57+ cell expansion previously shown by flow cytometry. Blood samples were obtained from patients who had received no prior therapy. This clonotype was sampled from a human donor with aplastic anemia. The V gene is TRBV9, the J gene TRBJ2-7, with 10 nucleotides matching TRBD1. Sequencing used sorted CD4+, CD8+, or CD8+CD57+ T cells (not recorded which) from PBMCs. CDR3: CASSSSGGTGVEQYF. In DNA form, the CDR3 reads TGTGCCAGCAGCTCCTCTGGCGGGACAGGGGTCGAGCAGTACTTC.